The 9 T cell receptor beta chains below were found in one sample sequenced in a study of blood T cell repertoires in COVID-19. Measured with immunoSEQ multiplex PCR; TCRdb has only the in-frame clones, and not every one. The sample includes approximately 150,000 clones, about 86% of them seen just once. Sample: peripheral blood. The receptors were gathered from a woman of 80 years or more with acute or convalescent COVID-19.

This chain connects TRBV7-2 to TRBJ1-2; 7 bases line up with TRBD1. V shed 7 bases, J shed 8 bases, and the junction held 10 bases outside the gene matches. This CDR3 has 13 residues. Germline V lookup: CDR1 SGHTA, CDR2 FQGNSA. The CDR3 here is CASTPGRGLGYTF. Written as DNA, the CDR3 is TGTGCCAGCACACCGGGTAGGGGGCTCGGCTACACCTTC.

DNA for the CDR3: TGTGCCAGCAGCTTCGGGGATCACGAGCAGTACTTC. Translating it yields CASSFGDHEQYF. The rearrangement joins TRBV7-9 to TRBJ2-7, with TRBD2 as a possible D gene (5 bases). Germline lookup yields CDR1 SEHNR and CDR2 FQNEAQ (reference sequence). The CDR3 sequence is 12 residues long. Between the trimmed V and J ends, which lost 3 bases and 5 bases, there was a span of 8 bases.

The chain uses TRBV6-5 and TRBJ2-1; the match to TRBD2 covers 7 bases. CDR1 and CDR2 (germline): MNHEY, SVGAGI. With V trimmed by 1 base and J by 9 bases, 3 bases remained unmatched. The CDR3 totals 13 residues. The CDR3 sequence: CASSYWRESEQFF. The DNA of the CDR3 is TGTGCCAGCAGTTACTGGCGGGAGTCTGAGCAGTTCTTC.

This clone was observed a single time. This rearrangement joins TRBV27 to TRBJ2-2, with 7 positions matching TRBD2. The CDR3 covers 13 residues. The trim removed 2 bases at V and 6 bases at J, leaving 0 bases unmatched. CDR1 MNHEY and CDR2 SMNVEV come from the germline V gene (reference sequence). The CDR3 sequence is CASSLRGAGELFF. The CDR3, as DNA: TGTGCCAGCAGTTTACGGGGGGCCGGGGAGCTGTTTTTT.

This clone has a single count. V and J are TRBV6-2 or TRBV6-3 and TRBJ2-1, with 9 positions matching TRBD2. Germline CDR1 and CDR2: MNHEY and SVGEGT. This CDR3 region has 15 residues. Losses at the gene ends were 2 bases for V and 8 bases for J; bases not matched to a gene: 7. DNA for the CDR3: TGTGCCAGCAGTTACCGGCCTAGCGGGATCTATGAGCAGTTCTTC. Its translation is CASSYRPSGIYEQFF.

V and J are TRBV28 and TRBJ2-1, with D perhaps matching TRBD1 (6 bases). The CDR3 is 11 amino acids. From germline, CDR1 is MDHEN and CDR2 SYDVKM. Trimming cost V 4 bases and J 13 bases, with 11 bases left between them. CDR3 residues: CASSSGQTQFF. The CDR3 DNA is TGTGCCAGCAGTTCCGGACAGACCCAGTTCTTC.

V and J are TRBV23-1 and TRBJ2-2; perhaps TRBD2 as D (6 bases). Being an ORF, TRBV23-1 has a function that is uncertain. Trimming took off 4 bases at V and 2 bases at J, with 11 bases between the two ends. CDR3 length: 15 residues. The CDR3 loop reads CASSLGGFNTGELFF. The CDR3 bases are TGCGCCAGCAGTCTTGGGGGGTTTAACACCGGGGAGCTGTTTTTT.

The chain is built from TRBV29-1 and TRBJ2-2; 11 bases are a match to TRBD2. V lost 4 bases, J lost 1 base, and 2 bases stayed unmatched. Germline V gene lookup returns CDR1 SQVTM and CDR2 ANQGSEA. The CDR3 is 15 amino acids. This CDR3 is CSVAGTSGNTGELFF. The CDR3 coding sequence is TGCAGCGTTGCCGGGACTAGCGGGAACACCGGGGAGCTGTTTTTT.

In its sample, this clone was seen once. The chain carries TRBV11-1 and TRBJ1-1, with TRBD1 matching over 8 bases. In germline, CDR1 is SGHAT, CDR2 FQDESV (reference sequence). The CDR3 spans 16 residues. Trimming cost V 4 bases and J 0 bases; bases outside gene matches: 7. The CDR3 bases are TGTGCCAGCAGCTCAACAGGGGGAAACATGAACACTGAAGCTTTCTTT. Translation: CASSSTGGNMNTEAFF.